The subject of this entry is one T cell receptor (beta chain). The antigen is not known. The sample carries other DNA sequences with the same CDR3. This entry belongs to a study of T cell responses to AZD1222 COVID-19 vaccine. Study-level results: Vaccine-related CD4 TCRs covered spike, predominating at 160-218 and 743-854.

TCRdb's table, derived via immunoSEQ multiplex PCR, lists solely in-frame clones and lacks some. Altogether approximately 150,000 clones are present, 80% to 95% being singletons, with the ten largest covering approximately 1.5%. This receptor was identified in an adult in good health. The source was peripheral blood, collected on day 0 of AZD1222 vaccination.

CDR3 in amino acids: CASSLDRSSYEQYF. The CDR3 DNA reads TGTGCCAGCAGCTTAGATCGGAGCTCCTACGAGCAGTACTTC. The V call is TRBV11-2, the J call TRBJ2-7; D not certain. CDR3 length: 14 amino acids. Per germline, CDR1 SGHAT and CDR2 FQNNGV. The V end was cut by 0 bases, the J end by 0 bases, with 6 bases between.